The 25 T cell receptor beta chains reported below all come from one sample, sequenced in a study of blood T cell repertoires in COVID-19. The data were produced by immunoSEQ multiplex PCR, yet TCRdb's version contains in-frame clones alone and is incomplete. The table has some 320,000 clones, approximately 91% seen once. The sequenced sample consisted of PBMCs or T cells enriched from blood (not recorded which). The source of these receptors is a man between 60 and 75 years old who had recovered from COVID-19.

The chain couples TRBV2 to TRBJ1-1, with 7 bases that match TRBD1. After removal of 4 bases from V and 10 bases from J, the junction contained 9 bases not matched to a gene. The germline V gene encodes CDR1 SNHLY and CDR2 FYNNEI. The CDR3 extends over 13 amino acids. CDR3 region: CASSAPGGAGAFF. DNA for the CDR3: TGTGCCAGCAGTGCTCCAGGGGGAGCGGGAGCTTTCTTT. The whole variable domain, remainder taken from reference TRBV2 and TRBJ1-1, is EPEVTQTPSHQVTQMGQEVILRCVPISNHLYFYWYRQILGQKVEFLVSFYNNEISEKSEIFDDQFSVERPDGSNFTLKIRSTKLEDSAMYFCASSAPGGAGAFFGQGTRLTVV.

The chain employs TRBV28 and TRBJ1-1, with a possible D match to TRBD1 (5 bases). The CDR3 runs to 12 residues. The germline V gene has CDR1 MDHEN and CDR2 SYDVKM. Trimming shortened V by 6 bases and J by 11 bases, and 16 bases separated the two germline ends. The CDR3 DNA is TGTGCCAGCAGCTCCCAGGGAAGGGATGCTTTCTTT. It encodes CASSSQGRDAFF.

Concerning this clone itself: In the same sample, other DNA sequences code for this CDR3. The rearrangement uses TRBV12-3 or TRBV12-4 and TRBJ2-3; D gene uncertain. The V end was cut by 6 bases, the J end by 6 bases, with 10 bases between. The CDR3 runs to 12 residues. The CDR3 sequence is CASSLSRDTQYF. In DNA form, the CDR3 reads TGTGCCAGCAGCTTATCGCGGGATACGCAGTATTTT.

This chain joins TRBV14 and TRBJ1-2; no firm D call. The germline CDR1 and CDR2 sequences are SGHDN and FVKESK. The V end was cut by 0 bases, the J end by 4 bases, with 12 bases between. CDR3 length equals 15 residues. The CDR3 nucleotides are TGTGCCAGCAGCCAAGAGAGAGCGGCCCTCTATGGCTACACCTTC. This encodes CASSQERAALYGYTF.

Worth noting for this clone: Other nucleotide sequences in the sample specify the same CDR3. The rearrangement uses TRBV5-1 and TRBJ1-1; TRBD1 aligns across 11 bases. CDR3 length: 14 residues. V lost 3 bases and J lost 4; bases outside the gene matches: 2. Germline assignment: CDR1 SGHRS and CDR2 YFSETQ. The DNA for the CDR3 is TGCGCCAGCAGCTCCGGGACAGGGGGCACTGAAGCTTTCTTT. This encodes CASSSGTGGTEAFF.

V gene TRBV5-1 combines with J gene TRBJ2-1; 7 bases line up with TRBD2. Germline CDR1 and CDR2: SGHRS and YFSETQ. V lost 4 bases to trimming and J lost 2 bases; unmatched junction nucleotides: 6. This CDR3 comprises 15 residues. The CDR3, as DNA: TGCGCCAGCAGCGGCGGCACTAGCGCCTACAATGAGCAGTTCTTC. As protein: CASSGGTSAYNEQFF.

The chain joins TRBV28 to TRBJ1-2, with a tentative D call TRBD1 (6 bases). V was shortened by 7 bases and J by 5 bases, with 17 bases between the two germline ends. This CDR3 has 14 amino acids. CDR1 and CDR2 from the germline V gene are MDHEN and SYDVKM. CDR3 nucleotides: TGTGCCAGCACTCCCCCAGGGGCAGTATATGGCTACACCTTC. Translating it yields CASTPPGAVYGYTF.

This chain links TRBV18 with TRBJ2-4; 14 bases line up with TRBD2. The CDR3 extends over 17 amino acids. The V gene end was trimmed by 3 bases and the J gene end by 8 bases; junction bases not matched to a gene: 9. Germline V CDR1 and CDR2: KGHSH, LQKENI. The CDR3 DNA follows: TGTGCCAGCTCACCGAGACTAGCGGGAGGGCCTTTGGACATTCAGTACTTC. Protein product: CASSPRLAGGPLDIQYF.

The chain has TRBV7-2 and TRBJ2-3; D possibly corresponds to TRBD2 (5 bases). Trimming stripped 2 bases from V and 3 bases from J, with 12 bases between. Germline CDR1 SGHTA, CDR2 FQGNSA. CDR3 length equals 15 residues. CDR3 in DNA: TGTGCCAGCAGCTTACTTCGCGGGTCTACAGATACGCAGTATTTT. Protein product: CASSLLRGSTDTQYF.

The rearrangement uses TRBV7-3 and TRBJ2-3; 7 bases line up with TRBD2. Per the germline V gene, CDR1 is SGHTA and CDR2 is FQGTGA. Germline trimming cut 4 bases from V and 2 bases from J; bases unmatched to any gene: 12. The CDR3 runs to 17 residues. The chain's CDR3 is CASSSSPRLAHTDTQYF. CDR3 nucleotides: TGTGCCAGCAGCTCTAGTCCCCGACTAGCCCACACAGATACGCAGTATTTT. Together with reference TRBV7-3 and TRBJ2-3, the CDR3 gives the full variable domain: GAGVSQTPSNKVTEKGKYVELRCDPISGHTALYWYRQSLGQGPEFLIYFQGTGAADDSGLPNDRFFAVRPEGSVSTLKIQRTERGDSAVYLCASSSSPRLAHTDTQYFGPGTRLTVL.

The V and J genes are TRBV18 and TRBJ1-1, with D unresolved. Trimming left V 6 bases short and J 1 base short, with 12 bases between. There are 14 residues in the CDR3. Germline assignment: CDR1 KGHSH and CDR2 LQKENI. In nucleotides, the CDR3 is TGTGCCAGCTCGCCTAACAGTGGGAACACTGAAGCTTTCTTT. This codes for CASSPNSGNTEAFF.

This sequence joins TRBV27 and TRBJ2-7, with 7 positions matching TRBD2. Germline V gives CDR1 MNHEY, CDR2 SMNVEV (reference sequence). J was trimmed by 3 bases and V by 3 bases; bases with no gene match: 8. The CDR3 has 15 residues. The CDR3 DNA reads TGTGCCAGCAGTTTTATCGGCGGGAGTCTCTACGAGCAGTACTTC. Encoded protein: CASSFIGGSLYEQYF.

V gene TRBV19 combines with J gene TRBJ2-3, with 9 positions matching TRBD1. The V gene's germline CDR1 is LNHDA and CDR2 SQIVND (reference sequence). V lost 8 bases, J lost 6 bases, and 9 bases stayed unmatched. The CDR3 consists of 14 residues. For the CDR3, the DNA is TGTGCCAGTCGGCCGGACAGGGGTCGGGATACGCAGTATTTT. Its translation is CASRPDRGRDTQYF.

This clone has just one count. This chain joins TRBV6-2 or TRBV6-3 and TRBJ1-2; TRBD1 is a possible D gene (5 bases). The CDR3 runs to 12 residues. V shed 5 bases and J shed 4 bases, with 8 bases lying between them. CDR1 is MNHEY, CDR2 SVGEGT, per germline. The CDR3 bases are TGTGCCAGCAGTCCCAGGGTCTATGGCTACACCTTC. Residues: CASSPRVYGYTF.

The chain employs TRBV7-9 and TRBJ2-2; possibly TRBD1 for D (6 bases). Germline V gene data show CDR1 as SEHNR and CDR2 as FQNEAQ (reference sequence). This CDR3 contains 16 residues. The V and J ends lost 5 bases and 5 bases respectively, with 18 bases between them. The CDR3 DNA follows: TGTGCCAGCAGCCAACCCACCAGGGGATGGACCGGGGAGCTGTTTTTT. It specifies CASSQPTRGWTGELFF.

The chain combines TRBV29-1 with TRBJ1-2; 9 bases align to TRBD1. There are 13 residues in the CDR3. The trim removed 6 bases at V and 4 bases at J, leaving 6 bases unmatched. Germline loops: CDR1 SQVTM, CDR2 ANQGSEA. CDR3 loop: CSVTTGGIYGYTF. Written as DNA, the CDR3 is TGCAGCGTGACGACAGGGGGGATCTATGGCTACACCTTC.

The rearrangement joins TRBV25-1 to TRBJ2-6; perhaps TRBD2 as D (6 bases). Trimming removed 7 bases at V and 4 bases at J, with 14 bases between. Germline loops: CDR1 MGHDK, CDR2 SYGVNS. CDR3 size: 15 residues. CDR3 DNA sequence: TGTGCCAGCACCACAGGAGGAGGGGGGGCCAACGTCCTGACTTTC. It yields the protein CASTTGGGGANVLTF.

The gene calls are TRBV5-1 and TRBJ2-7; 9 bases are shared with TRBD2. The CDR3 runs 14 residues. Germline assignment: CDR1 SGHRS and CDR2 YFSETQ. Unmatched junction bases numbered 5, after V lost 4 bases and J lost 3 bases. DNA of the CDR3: TGCGCCAGCAGCCCGGGACTAGCCTACTACGAGCAGTACTTC. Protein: CASSPGLAYYEQYF.

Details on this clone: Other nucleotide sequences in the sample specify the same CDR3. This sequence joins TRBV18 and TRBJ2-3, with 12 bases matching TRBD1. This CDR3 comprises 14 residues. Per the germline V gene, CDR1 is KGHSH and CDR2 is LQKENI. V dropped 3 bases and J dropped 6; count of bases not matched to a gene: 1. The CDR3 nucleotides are TGTGCCAGCTCACCGGGACAGGGGGCGGATACGCAGTATTTT. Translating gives CASSPGQGADTQYF.

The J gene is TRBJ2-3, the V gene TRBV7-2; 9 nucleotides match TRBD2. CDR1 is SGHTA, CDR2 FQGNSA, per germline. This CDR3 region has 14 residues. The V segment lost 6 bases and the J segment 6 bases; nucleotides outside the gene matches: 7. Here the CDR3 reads CASSSSGRIDTQYF. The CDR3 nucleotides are TGTGCCAGCAGTTCCAGCGGGAGGATCGATACGCAGTATTTT.

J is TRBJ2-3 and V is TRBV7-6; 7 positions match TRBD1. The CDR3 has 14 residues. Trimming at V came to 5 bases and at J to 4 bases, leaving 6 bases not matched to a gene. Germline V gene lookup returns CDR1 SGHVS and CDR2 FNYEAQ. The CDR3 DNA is TGTGCCAGCAGCCCGCGACAGGGAGCAGATACGCAGTATTTT. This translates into CASSPRQGADTQYF.

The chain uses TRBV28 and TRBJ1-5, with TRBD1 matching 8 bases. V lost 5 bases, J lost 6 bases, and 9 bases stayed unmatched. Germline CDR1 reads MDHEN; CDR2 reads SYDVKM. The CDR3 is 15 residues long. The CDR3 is CASSLSGGGRQPQHF. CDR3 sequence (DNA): TGTGCCAGCAGTCTTTCAGGGGGCGGGCGTCAGCCCCAGCATTTT.

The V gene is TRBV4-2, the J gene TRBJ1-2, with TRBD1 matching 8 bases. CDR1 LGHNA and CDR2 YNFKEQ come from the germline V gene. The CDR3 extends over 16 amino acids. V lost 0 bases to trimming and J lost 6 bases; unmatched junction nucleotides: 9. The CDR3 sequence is CASSQDVGRGLNGYTF. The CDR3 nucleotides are TGTGCCAGCAGCCAAGATGTCGGCAGGGGGCTCAATGGCTACACCTTC.

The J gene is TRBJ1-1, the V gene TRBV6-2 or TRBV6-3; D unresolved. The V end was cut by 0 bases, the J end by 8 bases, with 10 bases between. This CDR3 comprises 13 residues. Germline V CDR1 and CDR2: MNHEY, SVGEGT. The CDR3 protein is CASSYSVWEEAFF. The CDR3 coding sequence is TGTGCCAGCAGTTACTCGGTGTGGGAGGAAGCTTTCTTT.

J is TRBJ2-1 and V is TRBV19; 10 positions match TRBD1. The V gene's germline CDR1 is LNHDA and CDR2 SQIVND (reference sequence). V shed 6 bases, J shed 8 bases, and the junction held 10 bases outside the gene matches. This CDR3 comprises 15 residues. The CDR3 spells CASRGQGRVSDEQFF. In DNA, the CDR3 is TGTGCCAGTAGGGGACAGGGGAGAGTGTCGGATGAGCAGTTCTTC.